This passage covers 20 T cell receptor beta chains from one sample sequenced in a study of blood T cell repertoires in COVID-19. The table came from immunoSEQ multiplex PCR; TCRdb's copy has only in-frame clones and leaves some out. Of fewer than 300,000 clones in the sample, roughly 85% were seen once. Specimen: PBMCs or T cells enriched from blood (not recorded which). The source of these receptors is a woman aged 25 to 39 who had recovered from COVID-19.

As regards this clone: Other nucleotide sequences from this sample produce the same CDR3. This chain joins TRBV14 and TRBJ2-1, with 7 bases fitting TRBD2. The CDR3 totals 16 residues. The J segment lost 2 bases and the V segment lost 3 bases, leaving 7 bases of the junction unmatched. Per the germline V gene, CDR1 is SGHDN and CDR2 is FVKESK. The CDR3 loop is CASSQLGGGPYNEQFF. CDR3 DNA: TGTGCCAGCAGCCAGTTGGGGGGAGGGCCCTACAATGAGCAGTTCTTC.

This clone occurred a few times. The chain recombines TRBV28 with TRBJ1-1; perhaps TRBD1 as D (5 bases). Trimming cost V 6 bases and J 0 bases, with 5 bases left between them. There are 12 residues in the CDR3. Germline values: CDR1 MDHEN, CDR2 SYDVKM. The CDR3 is CASRTVNTEAFF. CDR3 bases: TGTGCCAGCAGGACAGTGAACACTGAAGCTTTCTTT.

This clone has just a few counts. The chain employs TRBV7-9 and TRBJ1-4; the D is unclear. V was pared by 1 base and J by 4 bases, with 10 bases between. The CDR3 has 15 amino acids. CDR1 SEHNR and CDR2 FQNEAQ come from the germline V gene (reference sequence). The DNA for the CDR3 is TGTGCCAGCAGCTTAGGTCAGGCCATTAATGAAAAACTGTTTTTT. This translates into CASSLGQAINEKLFF.

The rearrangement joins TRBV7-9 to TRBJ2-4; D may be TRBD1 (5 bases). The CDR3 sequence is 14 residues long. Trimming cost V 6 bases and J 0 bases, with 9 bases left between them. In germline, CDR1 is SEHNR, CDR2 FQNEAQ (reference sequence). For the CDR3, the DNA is TGTGCCAGCAGTTCCGGACAAGCCAAAAACATTCAGTACTTC. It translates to CASSSGQAKNIQYF.

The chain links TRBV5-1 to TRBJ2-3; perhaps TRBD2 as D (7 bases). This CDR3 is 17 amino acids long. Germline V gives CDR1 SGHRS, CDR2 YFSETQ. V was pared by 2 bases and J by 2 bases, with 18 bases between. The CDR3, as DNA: TGCGCCAGCAGCTTCCTCGGGTCGGGGGGCCCCACAGATACGCAGTATTTT. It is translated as CASSFLGSGGPTDTQYF.

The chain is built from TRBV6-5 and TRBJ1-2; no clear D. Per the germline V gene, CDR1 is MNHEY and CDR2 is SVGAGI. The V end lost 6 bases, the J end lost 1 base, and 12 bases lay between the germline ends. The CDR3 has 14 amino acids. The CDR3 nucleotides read TGTGCCAGCAGGCTAGATCAAAGTAACTATGGCTACACCTTC. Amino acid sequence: CASRLDQSNYGYTF.

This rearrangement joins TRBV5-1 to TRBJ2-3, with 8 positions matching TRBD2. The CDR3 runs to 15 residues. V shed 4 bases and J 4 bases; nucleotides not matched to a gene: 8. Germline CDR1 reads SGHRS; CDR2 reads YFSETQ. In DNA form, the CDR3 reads TGCGCCAGCAGCCCCCAAGCGGGAGTCCCAGATACGCAGTATTTT. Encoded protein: CASSPQAGVPDTQYF.

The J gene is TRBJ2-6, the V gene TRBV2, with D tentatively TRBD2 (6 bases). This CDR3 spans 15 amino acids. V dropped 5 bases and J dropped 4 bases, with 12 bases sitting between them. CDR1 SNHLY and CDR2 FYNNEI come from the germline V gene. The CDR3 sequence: CASSLTSLGANVLTF. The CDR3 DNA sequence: TGTGCCAGCAGTCTCACTAGCTTAGGGGCCAACGTCCTGACTTTC.

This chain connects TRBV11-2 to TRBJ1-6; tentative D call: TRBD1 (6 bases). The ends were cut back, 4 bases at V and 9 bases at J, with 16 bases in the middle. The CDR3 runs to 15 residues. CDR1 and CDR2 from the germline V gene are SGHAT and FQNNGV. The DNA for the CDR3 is TGTGCCAGCAGCTCGTGGACAGATGGAAGTTCACCCCTCCACTTT. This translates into CASSSWTDGSSPLHF.

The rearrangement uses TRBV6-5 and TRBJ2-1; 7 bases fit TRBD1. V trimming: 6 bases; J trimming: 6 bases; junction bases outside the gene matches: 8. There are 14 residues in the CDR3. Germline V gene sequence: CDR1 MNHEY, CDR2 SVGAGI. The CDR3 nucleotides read TGTGCCAGCAGAGGGGACAGCCGATTCAATGAGCAGTTCTTC. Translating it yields CASRGDSRFNEQFF.

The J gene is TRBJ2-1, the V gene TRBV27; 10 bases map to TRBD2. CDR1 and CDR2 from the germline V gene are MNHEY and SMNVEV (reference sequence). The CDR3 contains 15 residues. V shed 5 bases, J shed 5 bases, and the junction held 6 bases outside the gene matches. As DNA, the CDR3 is TGTGCCAGCAGTCGTCAGCGGGAGGGTCACAATGAGCAGTTCTTC. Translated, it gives CASSRQREGHNEQFF.

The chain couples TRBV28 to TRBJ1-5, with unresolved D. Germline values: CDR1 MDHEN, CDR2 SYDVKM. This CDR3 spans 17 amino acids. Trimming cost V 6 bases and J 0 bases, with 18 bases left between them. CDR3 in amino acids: CASRRMAGPYSNQPQHF. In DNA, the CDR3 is TGTGCCAGCAGAAGAATGGCAGGCCCATATAGCAATCAGCCCCAGCATTTT.

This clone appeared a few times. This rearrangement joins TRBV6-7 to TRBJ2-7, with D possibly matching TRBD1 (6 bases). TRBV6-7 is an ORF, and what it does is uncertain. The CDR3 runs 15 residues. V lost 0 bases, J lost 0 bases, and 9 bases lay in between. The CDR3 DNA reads TGTGCCAGCAGTTACTCGCAGGGGAGCTCCTACGAGCAGTACTTC. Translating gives CASSYSQGSSYEQYF.

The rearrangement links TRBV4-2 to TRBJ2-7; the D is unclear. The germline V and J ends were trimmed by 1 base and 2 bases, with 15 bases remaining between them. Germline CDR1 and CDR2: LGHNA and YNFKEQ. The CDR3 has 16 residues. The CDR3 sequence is CASSQVARGRTYEQYF. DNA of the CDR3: TGTGCCAGCAGCCAAGTTGCGAGAGGCCGGACCTACGAGCAGTACTTC.

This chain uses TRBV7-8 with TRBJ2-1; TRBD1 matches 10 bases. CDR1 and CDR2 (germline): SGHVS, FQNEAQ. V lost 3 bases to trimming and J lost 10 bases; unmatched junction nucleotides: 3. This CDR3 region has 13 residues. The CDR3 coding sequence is TGTGCCAGCAGCTTGACAGGGGGCAACGAGCAGTTCTTC. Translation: CASSLTGGNEQFF.

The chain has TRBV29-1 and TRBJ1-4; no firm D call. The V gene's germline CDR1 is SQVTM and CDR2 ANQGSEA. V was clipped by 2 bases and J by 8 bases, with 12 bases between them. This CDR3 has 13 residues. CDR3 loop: CSVEWEAKEKLFF. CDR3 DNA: TGCAGCGTTGAATGGGAGGCAAAAGAAAAACTGTTTTTT.

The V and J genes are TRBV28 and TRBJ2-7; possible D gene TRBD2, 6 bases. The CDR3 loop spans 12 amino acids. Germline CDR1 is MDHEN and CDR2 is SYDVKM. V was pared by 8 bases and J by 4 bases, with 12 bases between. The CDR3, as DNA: TGTGCCAGCGAAGGGAGGTCGTACGAGCAGTACTTC. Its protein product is CASEGRSYEQYF.

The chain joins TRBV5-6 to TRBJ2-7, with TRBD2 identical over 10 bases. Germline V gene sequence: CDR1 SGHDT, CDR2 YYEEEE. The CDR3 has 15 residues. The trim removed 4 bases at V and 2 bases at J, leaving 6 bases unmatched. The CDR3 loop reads CASSRTSGIAYEQYF. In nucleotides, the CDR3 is TGTGCCAGCAGCCGAACTAGCGGGATAGCCTACGAGCAGTACTTC.

CDR3: CASSRKFVQGPNYGYTF. The CDR3, as DNA: TGTGCCAGCAGCCGAAAGTTTGTCCAGGGGCCCAACTATGGCTACACCTTC. The V gene is TRBV5-4, the J gene TRBJ1-2; possible D gene TRBD1, 6 bases. V was clipped by 4 bases and J by 2 bases, with 21 bases between them. The CDR3 runs to 17 residues. Germline-derived CDR1 and CDR2 are SGHNT and YYREEE (reference sequence).

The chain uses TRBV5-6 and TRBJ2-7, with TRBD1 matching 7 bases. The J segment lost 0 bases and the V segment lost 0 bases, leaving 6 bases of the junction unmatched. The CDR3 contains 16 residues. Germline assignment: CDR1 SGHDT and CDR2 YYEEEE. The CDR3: CASSLGQGIVSYEQYF. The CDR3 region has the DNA TGTGCCAGCAGCTTGGGACAGGGAATAGTCTCCTACGAGCAGTACTTC. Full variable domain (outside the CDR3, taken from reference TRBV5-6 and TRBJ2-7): DAGVTQSPTHLIKTRGQQVTLRCSPKSGHDTVSWYQQALGQGPQFIFQYYEEEERQRGNFPDRFSGHQFPNYSSELNVNALLLGDSALYLCASSLGQGIVSYEQYFGPGTRLTVT.